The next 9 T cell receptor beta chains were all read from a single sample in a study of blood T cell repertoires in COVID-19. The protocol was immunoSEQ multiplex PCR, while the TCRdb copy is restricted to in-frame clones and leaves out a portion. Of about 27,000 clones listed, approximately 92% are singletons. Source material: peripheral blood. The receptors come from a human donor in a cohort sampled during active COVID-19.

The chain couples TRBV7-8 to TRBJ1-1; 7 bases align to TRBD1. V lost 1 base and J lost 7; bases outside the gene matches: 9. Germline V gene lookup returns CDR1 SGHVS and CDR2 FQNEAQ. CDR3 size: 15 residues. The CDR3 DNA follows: TGTGCCAGCAGCTTAGTGTTCGGCAGGGGGATTGAAGCTTTCTTT. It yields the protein CASSLVFGRGIEAFF.

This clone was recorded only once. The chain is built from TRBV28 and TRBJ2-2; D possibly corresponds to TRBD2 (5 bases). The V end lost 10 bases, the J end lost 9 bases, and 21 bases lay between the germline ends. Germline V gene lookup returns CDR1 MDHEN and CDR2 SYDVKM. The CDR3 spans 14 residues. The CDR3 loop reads CAIPSGVAGRELFF. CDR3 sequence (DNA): TGTGCCATCCCCTCCGGGGTGGCGGGCCGGGAGCTGTTTTTT.

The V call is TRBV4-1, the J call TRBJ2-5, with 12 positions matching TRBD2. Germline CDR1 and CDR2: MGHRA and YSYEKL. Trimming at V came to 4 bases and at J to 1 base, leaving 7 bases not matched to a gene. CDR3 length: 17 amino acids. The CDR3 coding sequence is TGCGCCAGCAGCCCCTATACTAGCGGGGGGCTCCAAGAGACCCAGTACTTC. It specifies CASSPYTSGGLQETQYF.

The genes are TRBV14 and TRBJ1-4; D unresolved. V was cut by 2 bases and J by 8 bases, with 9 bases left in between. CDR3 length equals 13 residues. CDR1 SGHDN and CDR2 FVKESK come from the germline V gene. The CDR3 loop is CASSQWEGEKLFF. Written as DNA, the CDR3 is TGTGCCAGCAGCCAATGGGAGGGCGAAAAACTGTTTTTT.

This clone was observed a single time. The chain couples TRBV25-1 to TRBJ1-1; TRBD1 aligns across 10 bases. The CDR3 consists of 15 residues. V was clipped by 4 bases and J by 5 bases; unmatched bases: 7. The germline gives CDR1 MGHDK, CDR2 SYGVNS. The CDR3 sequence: CASSGGTGDRTEAFF. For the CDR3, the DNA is TGTGCCAGCAGTGGAGGGACAGGGGACCGTACTGAAGCTTTCTTT.

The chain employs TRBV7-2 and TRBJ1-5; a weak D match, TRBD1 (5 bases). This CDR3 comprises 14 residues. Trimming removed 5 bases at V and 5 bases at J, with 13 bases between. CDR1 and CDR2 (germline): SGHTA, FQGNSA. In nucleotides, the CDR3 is TGTGCCAGCAGCGAAGGGCGGGGGTATCAGCCCCAGCATTTT. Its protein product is CASSEGRGYQPQHF.

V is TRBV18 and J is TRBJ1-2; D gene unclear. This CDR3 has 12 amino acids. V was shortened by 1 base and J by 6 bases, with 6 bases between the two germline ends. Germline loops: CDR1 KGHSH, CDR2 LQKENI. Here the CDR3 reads CASSPLDNGYTF. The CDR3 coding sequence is TGTGCCAGCTCACCACTTGACAATGGCTACACCTTC. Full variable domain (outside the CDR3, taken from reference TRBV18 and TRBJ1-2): NAGVMQNPRHLVRRRGQEARLRCSPMKGHSHVYWYRQLPEEGLKFMVYLQKENIIDESGMPKERFSAEFPKEGPSILRIQQVVRGDSAAYFCASSPLDNGYTFGSGTRLTVV.

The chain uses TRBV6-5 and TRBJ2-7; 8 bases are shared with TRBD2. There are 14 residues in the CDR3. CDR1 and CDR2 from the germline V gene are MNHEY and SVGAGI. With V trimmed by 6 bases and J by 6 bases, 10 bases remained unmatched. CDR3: CASSFGTSRGEQYV. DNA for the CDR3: TGTGCCAGCAGCTTCGGGACTAGTCGGGGCGAGCAGTACGTC.

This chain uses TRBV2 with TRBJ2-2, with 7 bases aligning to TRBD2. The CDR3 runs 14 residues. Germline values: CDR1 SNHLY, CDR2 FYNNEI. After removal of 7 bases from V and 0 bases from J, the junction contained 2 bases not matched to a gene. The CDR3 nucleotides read TGTGCCAGCAAAGCGGGGCCGAACACCGGGGAGCTGTTTTTT. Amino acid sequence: CASKAGPNTGELFF.